This TCR beta chain was sequenced during a study of blood T cell repertoires in COVID-19. The table lists this clone with a few counts. This CDR3 is 14 amino acids long. From germline, CDR1 is LGHDT and CDR2 YNNKEL (reference sequence). With 8 bases removed from V and 0 bases from J, the gap between germline ends came to 12 bases. Sequencing used immunoSEQ multiplex PCR; TCRdb keeps in-frame clones, though not all of them. The table records 120,000 or so clones, 65% to 90% of them present only once. Sequencing was performed on peripheral blood. The chain employs TRBV3-1 (or the pseudogene TRBV3-2) and TRBJ2-3, with unresolved D. The sequence came from an elderly man with active or convalescent COVID-19. CDR3 protein: CASAMVISTDTQYF. As DNA, the CDR3 is TGTGCCAGCGCTATGGTGATTAGCACAGATACGCAGTATTTT.